These 27 T cell receptor beta chains came from one sample sequenced in a study of blood T cell repertoires in COVID-19. Generated by immunoSEQ multiplex PCR, the TCRdb table keeps only in-frame clones and is missing some. This table has about 400,000 clones, around 86% appearing once. The specimen sequenced was peripheral blood. These receptors originate from a human donor in a cohort sampled during active COVID-19.

This chain connects TRBV7-9 to TRBJ2-7, with 8 bases lining up with TRBD1. Trimming cost V 2 bases and J 5 bases; bases outside gene matches: 8. The germline CDR1 and CDR2 sequences are SEHNR and FQNEAQ (reference sequence). This CDR3 comprises 15 residues. The DNA for the CDR3 is TGTGCCAGCAGCTTACAGGGGGCGGATGGTGACGAGCAGTACTTC. Translated: CASSLQGADGDEQYF.

This rearrangement joins TRBV3-1 (or the pseudogene TRBV3-2) to TRBJ1-1; D is unresolved. The V end was cut by 5 bases, the J end by 4 bases, with 20 bases between. The CDR3 has 16 amino acids. Germline V lookup: CDR1 LGHDT, CDR2 YNNKEL (reference sequence). DNA for the CDR3: TGTGCCAGCAGCTCTCCCCGAGGTACCCGTAGCACTGAAGCTTTCTTT. The encoded protein is CASSSPRGTRSTEAFF.

This chain links TRBV30 with TRBJ1-4, with a weak D call TRBD1 (5 bases). Per germline, CDR1 GTSNPN and CDR2 SVGIG (reference sequence). Trimming pared 2 bases from V and 7 bases from J, leaving 17 bases between. CDR3 length equals 15 residues. CDR3 sequence reads: CAWSKPPPRGEKLFF. CDR3 nucleotides: TGTGCCTGGAGTAAACCTCCCCCTAGGGGTGAAAAACTGTTTTTT.

This clone was seen more than once but under ten times. The chain joins TRBV1 to TRBJ1-2; the D call of TRBD1 is as the table states it, not checked on the DNA. TRBV1 is a known pseudogene. There are 15 residues in the CDR3. The CDR3 region is CTSSRGQGCNYGYTF. The CDR3 DNA is TGCACCAGCAGCCGCGGACAGGGGTGTAACTATGGCTACACCTTC.

This chain connects TRBV27 to TRBJ2-1; a weak D match, TRBD2 (5 bases). Germline CDR1 is MNHEY and CDR2 is SMNVEV (reference sequence). This CDR3 is 15 amino acids long. V was cut by 6 bases and J by 6 bases, with 18 bases left in between. CDR3 amino acids: CASSLPGMKGNEQFF. CDR3 bases: TGTGCCAGCAGCCTTCCCGGGATGAAGGGCAATGAGCAGTTCTTC.

The chain has TRBV14 and TRBJ1-6; D not certain. V was trimmed by 0 bases and J by 7 bases, leaving 7 bases between them. CDR1 SGHDN and CDR2 FVKESK come from the germline V gene. This CDR3 comprises 14 residues. The CDR3 here is CASSQEYLNSPLHF. The CDR3 bases are TGTGCCAGCAGCCAAGAATATCTGAATTCACCCCTCCACTTT.

This chain uses TRBV5-8 with TRBJ2-5; a possible D gene is TRBD1 (7 bases). Germline loops: CDR1 SGHTS, CDR2 YDEGEE. The CDR3 extends over 16 amino acids. Deletions cut 4 bases from V and 5 bases from J, with 21 bases between. CDR3 amino acids: CASSPLGGGREETQYF. CDR3 in DNA: TGTGCCAGCAGCCCATTAGGAGGGGGCCGGGAGGAGACCCAGTACTTC.

With regard to this clone: The same CDR3 arises from other DNA sequences in this sample as well. The V call is TRBV6-5, the J call TRBJ1-2, with D possibly being TRBD1 (6 bases). CDR3 length: 12 amino acids. V lost 2 bases and J 5 bases, leaving 6 bases between the germline ends. Germline V gene sequence: CDR1 MNHEY, CDR2 SVGAGI. The CDR3 spells CASSYQGYGYTF. The CDR3 DNA reads TGTGCCAGCAGTTACCAGGGGTATGGCTACACCTTC.

The chain uses TRBV3-1 (or the pseudogene TRBV3-2) and TRBJ2-3; the match to TRBD1 covers 7 bases. Germline CDR1 is LGHDT and CDR2 is YNNKEL (reference sequence). The J segment lost 6 bases and the V segment lost 3 bases, leaving 12 bases of the junction unmatched. CDR3 length equals 16 residues. The CDR3 here is CASSHTTGVVPDTQYF. Written as DNA, the CDR3 is TGTGCCAGCAGCCATACTACAGGGGTTGTCCCCGATACGCAGTATTTT.

This chain joins TRBV20-1 and TRBJ2-1; TRBD2 aligns across 11 bases. The V and J ends lost 3 bases and 5 bases, in that order; junction bases with no gene match: 6. Germline lookup yields CDR1 DFQATT and CDR2 SNEGSKA (reference sequence). This CDR3 is 15 amino acids long. The DNA of the CDR3 is TGCAGTGCTAGTGGTCCTAGCGGGGGGAACAATGAGCAGTTCTTC. Encoded protein: CSASGPSGGNNEQFF.

This clone was detected once. The V gene is TRBV7-9, the J gene TRBJ2-1; D possibly corresponds to TRBD1 (5 bases). Germline V gene data show CDR1 as SEHNR and CDR2 as FQNEAQ (reference sequence). V lost 3 bases, J lost 6 bases, and 12 bases lay in between. This CDR3 region has 14 residues. CDR3 region: CASSFRVSANEQFF. The CDR3 coding sequence is TGTGCCAGCAGCTTCAGGGTATCGGCCAATGAGCAGTTCTTC.

J is TRBJ2-5 and V is TRBV5-1; the match to TRBD1 covers 11 bases. The length of the CDR3 is 17 residues. V dropped 1 base and J dropped 3; count of bases not matched to a gene: 8. Germline CDR1 is SGHRS and CDR2 is YFSETQ. The CDR3 DNA reads TGCGCCAGCAGCTTGTATCCTGGGGACAGGGGGGAAGAGACCCAGTACTTC. It is translated as CASSLYPGDRGEETQYF.

The chain uses TRBV5-8 and TRBJ2-3; D is possibly TRBD2 (6 bases). CDR1 and CDR2 (germline): SGHTS, YDEGEE. The CDR3 spans 15 residues. The V gene lost 1 base and the J gene lost 4 bases, with 13 bases spanning the gap. The CDR3 sequence: CASSLTTSFPDTQYF. The CDR3 region has the DNA TGTGCCAGCAGCTTGACGACTAGTTTCCCAGATACGCAGTATTTT.

The chain couples TRBV5-5 to TRBJ1-2; 8 bases line up with TRBD1. The CDR3 is made up of 16 amino acids. Germline CDR1 reads SGHKS; CDR2 reads YYEKEE (reference sequence). The J segment lost 0 bases and the V segment lost 2 bases, leaving 6 bases of the junction unmatched. CDR3 residues: CASSLSGTGTNYGYTF. The CDR3 region has the DNA TGTGCCAGCAGCTTATCCGGGACAGGTACTAACTATGGCTACACCTTC.

This clone was seen a handful of times. A junction boundary mismatches the germline segment, possibly from a read error. The DNA of the CDR3 is TGTGCCAGCAGCTTAGGGCCGAACGCTGAAGCTTTCTTT. Translating it yields CASSLGPNAEAFF. This chain links TRBV7-9 with TRBJ1-1; D is unresolved. CDR1 and CDR2 from the germline V gene are SEHNR and FQNEAQ (reference sequence). The CDR3 has 13 residues.

This clone has a single count. The V gene is TRBV27, the J gene TRBJ2-1, with 9 positions matching TRBD2. V lost 3 bases and J lost 9; bases outside the gene matches: 9. Per germline, CDR1 MNHEY and CDR2 SMNVEV (reference sequence). This CDR3 comprises 15 residues. DNA for the CDR3: TGTGCCAGCAGTTTGGTAGCGGGAGATAGAAGTGAGCAGTTCTTC. Translation gives CASSLVAGDRSEQFF.

The J gene is TRBJ2-7, the V gene TRBV2; 7 bases agree with TRBD1. Germline values: CDR1 SNHLY, CDR2 FYNNEI. Trimming at V came to 8 bases and at J to 0 bases, leaving 4 bases not matched to a gene. This CDR3 spans 13 amino acids. The CDR3 region is CASQGDSSYEQYF. CDR3 DNA: TGTGCCAGCCAGGGGGATAGCTCCTACGAGCAGTACTTC.

The CDR3 is CASSLHLSRRSNEQFF. The CDR3 bases are TGTGCCAGCAGCTTACATCTCTCTAGAAGGAGCAATGAGCAGTTCTTC. The genes are TRBV7-2 and TRBJ2-1; D is uncertain. The CDR3 extends over 16 amino acids. The V gene's germline CDR1 is SGHTA and CDR2 FQGNSA. Trimming cost V 2 bases and J 6 bases, with 17 bases left between them.

This chain links TRBV13 with TRBJ1-6, with 9 bases aligning to TRBD1. The V segment lost 4 bases and the J segment 13 bases; nucleotides outside the gene matches: 11. This CDR3 is 15 amino acids long. Looked up from germline, CDR1 is PRHDT and CDR2 is FYEKMQ (reference sequence). The CDR3 loop is CASSWTGAISSPLHF. The DNA for the CDR3 is TGTGCCAGCAGCTGGACAGGGGCCATTAGTTCGCCCCTCCACTTT.

This chain links TRBV30 with TRBJ1-4, with a possible D match to TRBD1 (5 bases). Germline V CDR1 and CDR2: GTSNPN, SVGIG (reference sequence). The CDR3 totals 14 residues. Trimming pared 1 base from V and 8 bases from J, leaving 14 bases between. In DNA form, the CDR3 reads TGTGCCTGGAGTGGAGCCAGGGTGGGAGAAAAACTGTTTTTT. It encodes CAWSGARVGEKLFF.

The DNA of the CDR3 is TGTGCCAGCACCGAAGGGGTAGGGGGCCGGCCCCTTAATGAAAAACTGTTTTTT. Protein: CASTEGVGGRPLNEKLFF. The chain links TRBV7-9 to TRBJ1-4; 7 bases line up with TRBD1. The V gene end was trimmed by 7 bases and the J gene end by 4 bases; junction bases not matched to a gene: 18. Germline V gene sequence: CDR1 SEHNR, CDR2 FQNEAQ (reference sequence). The length of the CDR3 is 18 residues.

This rearrangement joins TRBV30 to TRBJ1-2; 9 bases are a match to TRBD1. This CDR3 has 15 residues. Germline-derived CDR1 and CDR2 are GTSNPN and SVGIG (reference sequence). J gave up 8 bases and V 2 bases, and 12 bases lay outside the gene matches. The CDR3 coding sequence is TGTGCCTGGAGTAAAGGGGGACAGGGAAGGACGGGCTACACCTTC. Residues: CAWSKGGQGRTGYTF.

The rearrangement links TRBV20-1 to TRBJ2-7; D uncertain. Trimming cost V 3 bases and J 5 bases, with 14 bases left between them. This CDR3 has 13 amino acids. CDR1 DFQATT and CDR2 SNEGSKA come from the germline V gene (reference sequence). The CDR3 sequence is CSASLSRSNEQYF. The CDR3 nucleotides read TGCAGTGCTAGTCTTAGTCGTAGCAACGAGCAGTACTTC.

The sample holds a few counts of this clone. The chain recombines TRBV7-3 with TRBJ2-1; D might be TRBD2 (5 bases). The V and J ends lost 1 base and 8 bases respectively, with 15 bases between them. Germline CDR1 and CDR2: SGHTA and FQGTGA. CDR3 length: 15 residues. The CDR3 reads CASSLMGGLRDEQFF. The DNA of the CDR3 is TGTGCCAGCAGCTTAATGGGCGGGCTGAGGGATGAGCAGTTCTTC. Together with reference TRBV7-3 and TRBJ2-1, the CDR3 gives the full variable domain: GAGVSQTPSNKVTEKGKYVELRCDPISGHTALYWYRQSLGQGPEFLIYFQGTGAADDSGLPNDRFFAVRPEGSVSTLKIQRTERGDSAVYLCASSLMGGLRDEQFFGPGTRLTVL.

The gene calls are TRBV11-2 and TRBJ2-3; TRBD2 is a possible D gene (5 bases). Germline V gives CDR1 SGHAT, CDR2 FQNNGV. Trimming pared 5 bases from V and 1 base from J, leaving 16 bases between. The CDR3 is 16 residues long. CDR3 coding DNA: TGTGCCAGCAGCCTATTGGGGAGTGGGGGCACAGATACGCAGTATTTT. This codes for CASSLLGSGGTDTQYF.

The chain joins TRBV5-1 to TRBJ2-7; TRBD2 matches at 10 bases. The CDR3 runs to 17 residues. Germline lookup yields CDR1 SGHRS and CDR2 YFSETQ. The ends lost 0 bases at V and 2 bases at J; junction bases unmatched: 8. The CDR3: CASSLAGQREGPYEQYF. CDR3 sequence (DNA): TGCGCCAGCAGCTTGGCCGGACAGCGGGAGGGTCCCTACGAGCAGTACTTC.

This clone was detected once. This chain links TRBV4-1 with TRBJ1-5; tentatively, D is TRBD1 (6 bases). The CDR3 is 15 amino acids. Trimming left V 0 bases short and J 5 bases short, with 11 bases between. CDR1 is MGHRA and CDR2 is YSYEKL in the germline V gene. The CDR3 is CASSQEGRGYQPQHF. For the CDR3, the DNA is TGCGCCAGCAGCCAAGAAGGCAGGGGCTATCAGCCCCAGCATTTT.